The 3 T cell receptor beta chains reported below all come from one sample, sequenced in a study of siplizumab effects on memory and regulatory T cells (dated by TCRdb to about 2019). Libraries came from the immunoSEQ multiplex PCR assay. Imported from immuneACCESS, the table was reduced by TCRdb to in-frame sequences with V and J called. These copies leave out some clones; in studies compared against another copy, an unresolved V gene accounts for under half, and the cause of the remainder is not known. The sample records tens of thousands of clones, approximately 87% of which are singletons. Jointly, the top ten make up approximately 3.4% of the sample. Material: memory CD4+ T cells sorted from blood. What the cell subset or site label conveys for this sample: unstimulated CD4+ memory T cells. The receptors originated from a human donor in good health.

V usage is TRBV7-9 and J usage is TRBJ1-4; D uncertain. Trimming cost V 2 bases and J 5 bases, with 12 bases left between them. CDR1 is SEHNR, CDR2 FQNEAQ, per germline (reference sequence). The CDR3 sequence is 15 residues long. The CDR3 DNA is TGTGCCAGCAGCTTAACAGCTCTTTTCAATGAAAAACTGTTTTTT. Amino acid sequence: CASSLTALFNEKLFF.

The V call is TRBV6-6, the J call TRBJ1-5; no clear D. The CDR3 covers 12 residues. Trimming removed 0 bases at V and 7 bases at J, with 4 bases between. Germline assignment: CDR1 MNHNY and CDR2 SVGAGI (reference sequence). For the CDR3, the DNA is TGTGCCAGCAGTTACTCTGAACAGCCCCAGCATTTT. Its translation: CASSYSEQPQHF.

The CDR3 bases are TGTGCCAGCAGGGTTAGTAGCGGCAACGAGCAGTACTTC. Its translation is CASRVSSGNEQYF. The J gene is TRBJ2-7, the V gene TRBV6-5, with D perhaps matching TRBD2 (6 bases). V was pared by 6 bases and J by 5 bases, with 14 bases between. The germline gives CDR1 MNHEY, CDR2 SVGAGI. The CDR3 spans 13 residues.